The 25 T cell receptor beta chains reported below all come from one sample, sequenced in a study of T cells in Graves' hyperthyroidism and ophthalmopathy. The investigators amplified TCR beta CDR3 regions from RNA transcripts. Researchers ran a first-round RT-PCR on the TCR CDR3 using the HTBI primer set. TCRdb analysed the multiplex PCR reads with MiXCR anew, one entry per CDR3 protein. The sample holds 130,000 to 150,000 distinct CDR3 sequences, around 21% seen once. The specimen sequenced was blood. All receptors come from a woman in her fifties or sixties with Graves' hyperthyroidism that later progressed to Graves' ophthalmopathy.

This chain links TRBV4-1 with TRBJ2-7; a weak D match, TRBD2 (7 bases). CDR1 is MGHRA and CDR2 is YSYEKL in the germline V gene. This CDR3 is built from 16 residues. The V end was cut by 2 bases, the J end by 5 bases, with 19 bases between. CDR3 loop: CASSQSSGGLRHEQYF. CDR3 nucleotides: TGCGCCAGCAGCCAATCCTCCGGGGGGCTTAGGCACGAGCAGTACTTC.

This clonotype turned up a few times. V and J are TRBV6-1 and TRBJ1-3; D unresolved. V gave up 4 bases and J gave up 4 bases, with 14 bases separating them. This CDR3 is built from 15 residues. The germline V gene has CDR1 MNHNS and CDR2 SASEGT. DNA of the CDR3: TGTGCCAGCAGTGCAGCCGACACGGTAGGAAACACCATATATTTT. Encoded protein: CASSAADTVGNTIYF.

The chain carries TRBV15 and TRBJ1-2, with D maybe TRBD1 (6 bases). V dropped 0 bases and J dropped 7 bases, with 15 bases sitting between them. Germline V gene sequence: CDR1 LNHNV, CDR2 YYDKDF (reference sequence). The CDR3 consists of 15 residues. For the CDR3, the DNA is TGTGCCACCAGCAGAGAAGGCGACAGGTACTTTGGCTACACCTTC. It specifies CATSREGDRYFGYTF.

In its sample, this clonotype was seen a few times. The chain combines TRBV20-1 with TRBJ2-7; no reliable D call. V dropped 4 bases and J dropped 0 bases, with 7 bases sitting between them. Per the germline V gene, CDR1 is DFQATT and CDR2 is SNEGSKA (reference sequence). This CDR3 spans 12 amino acids. Written as DNA, the CDR3 is TGCAGTGCTAAGGACGCCTCCTACGAGCAGTACTTC. Its protein product is CSAKDASYEQYF.

This chain links TRBV27 with TRBJ2-7, with 9 bases identical to TRBD1. Germline CDR1 MNHEY, CDR2 SMNVEV (reference sequence). This CDR3 is built from 14 residues. V gave up 8 bases and J gave up 2 bases; unmatched junction bases: 7. This CDR3 is CASSLGQGPYEQYF. The CDR3 DNA reads TGTGCCAGCTCCCTCGGACAGGGGCCCTACGAGCAGTACTTC.

This clonotype showed up many times. V is TRBV7-8 and J is TRBJ1-5; D is uncertain. CDR1 is SGHVS, CDR2 FQNEAQ, per germline. Trimming removed 0 bases from V and 3 bases from J, with 9 bases in between. This CDR3 contains 15 residues. CDR3 DNA: TGTGCCAGCAGCTTAGCCAACCAAGTCAATCAGCCCCAGCATTTT. Protein product: CASSLANQVNQPQHF. Variable domain in full (rest from reference TRBV7-8 and TRBJ1-5): GAGVSQSPRYKVAKRGQDVALRCDPISGHVSLFWYQQALGQGPEFLTYFQNEAQLDKSGLPSDRFFAERPEGSVSTLKIQRTQQEDSAVYLCASSLANQVNQPQHFGDGTRLSIL.

This clonotype occurred many times. The chain couples TRBV7-9 to TRBJ2-1; D not resolved. Germline-derived CDR1 and CDR2 are SEHNR and FQNEAQ (reference sequence). Between the trimmed V and J ends, which lost 1 base and 4 bases, there was a span of 11 bases. CDR3 length: 15 amino acids. The CDR3 bases are TGTGCCAGCAGCTTAGTGGTCGGATCTTACAATGAGCAGTTCTTC. Its translation is CASSLVVGSYNEQFF.

The gene calls are TRBV7-2 and TRBJ1-5, with TRBD1 identical over 7 bases. Per germline, CDR1 SGHTA and CDR2 FQGNSA. The trim removed 8 bases at V and 4 bases at J, leaving 11 bases unmatched. The CDR3 runs to 15 residues. The CDR3 is CASGRDSNSNQPQHF. The CDR3 DNA reads TGTGCCAGCGGCCGGGACAGCAACTCTAATCAGCCCCAGCATTTT. Full variable domain (missing parts from reference TRBV7-2 and TRBJ1-5): GAGVSQSPSNKVTEKGKDVELRCDPISGHTALYWYRQSLGQGLEFLIYFQGNSAPDKSGLPSDRFSAERTGGSVSTLTIQRTQQEDSAVYLCASGRDSNSNQPQHFGDGTRLSIL.

This clonotype was picked up many times. The chain carries TRBV2 and TRBJ1-5, with 7 bases aligning to TRBD1. Trimming at V came to 7 bases and at J to 7 bases, leaving 7 bases not matched to a gene. This CDR3 contains 13 residues. Looked up from germline, CDR1 is SNHLY and CDR2 is FYNNEI. The CDR3 DNA sequence: TGTGCCAGCACATCCCAGGGGGACCAGCCCCAGCATTTT. As protein: CASTSQGDQPQHF.

The genes are TRBV20-1 and TRBJ1-2; weak D call: TRBD1 (5 bases). Trimming left V 8 bases short and J 7 bases short, with 17 bases between. Germline-derived CDR1 and CDR2 are DFQATT and SNEGSKA (reference sequence). The CDR3 is made up of 12 amino acids. This chain's CDR3 is CSPKPGNAGYTF. CDR3 bases: TGCAGTCCTAAGCCAGGGAACGCTGGCTACACCTTC.

DNA of the CDR3: TGTGCCAGCAGTGAACATCTTAGCTCTGGAAACACCATATATTTT. This codes for CASSEHLSSGNTIYF. The V and J genes are TRBV25-1 and TRBJ1-3; D uncertain. Per the germline V gene, CDR1 is MGHDK and CDR2 is SYGVNS. V lost 2 bases and J lost 0, with 8 bases in between. The CDR3 covers 15 residues. Full variable domain (remainder filled in from reference TRBV25-1 and TRBJ1-3): EADIYQTPRYLVIGTGKKITLECSQTMGHDKMYWYQQDPGMELHLIHYSYGVNSTEKGDLSSESTVSRIRTEHFPLTLESARPSHTSQYLCASSEHLSSGNTIYFGEGSWLTVV.

This clonotype has at least ten counts. CDR3 DNA sequence: TGCGCCAGCAGCTTTATAGGGGTTGACACTGAAGCTTTCTTT. Its translation: CASSFIGVDTEAFF. This chain links TRBV5-1 with TRBJ1-1; maybe TRBD1 (5 bases). Trimming pared 2 bases from V and 3 bases from J, leaving 11 bases between. Germline values: CDR1 SGHRS, CDR2 YFSETQ. The CDR3 spans 14 residues.

V and J are TRBV14 and TRBJ2-3; D gene unclear. This CDR3 is 13 amino acids long. Per the germline V gene, CDR1 is SGHDN and CDR2 is FVKESK. V lost 5 bases and J lost 3, with 9 bases in between. Written as DNA, the CDR3 is TGTGCCAGCAGCTTCCATGGGACAGATACGCAGTATTTT. Residues: CASSFHGTDTQYF.

The rearrangement joins TRBV3-1 to TRBJ1-6; a possible D gene is TRBD1 (5 bases). Germline V CDR1 and CDR2: LGHDT, YNNKEL (reference sequence). This CDR3 has 14 amino acids. Trimming removed 3 bases at V and 6 bases at J, with 9 bases between. In DNA form, the CDR3 reads TGTGCCAGCAGCCAGGGACGGTCTAATTCACCCCTCCACTTT. This encodes CASSQGRSNSPLHF.

This clonotype has more than one count but fewer than ten. The rearrangement joins TRBV7-8 to TRBJ1-1; unclear D gene. The ends were cut back, 0 bases at V and 7 bases at J, with 6 bases in the middle. This CDR3 is 12 amino acids long. Germline V gives CDR1 SGHVS, CDR2 FQNEAQ. The CDR3 DNA is TGTGCCAGCAGCTTAGCTTGGGGTGAAGCTTTCTTT. The encoded protein is CASSLAWGEAFF.

This clonotype was detected only a few times. V is TRBV5-8 and J is TRBJ2-5; tentative D call: TRBD1 (6 bases). V was cut by 3 bases and J by 1 base, with 10 bases left in between. The CDR3 contains 14 residues. The germline V gene encodes CDR1 SGHTS and CDR2 YDEGEE. Here the CDR3 reads CASSYRDTQETQYF. CDR3 sequence (DNA): TGTGCCAGCAGCTACCGGGACACCCAAGAGACCCAGTACTTC.

In DNA form, the CDR3 reads TGCAGTGCCGAACCAGTGCGGGGCGAGCAGTTCTTC. This sequence encodes CSAEPVRGEQFF. This rearrangement joins TRBV20-1 to TRBJ2-7; D is perhaps TRBD2 (6 bases). The assigned J gene may be wrong: the sequence end matches TRBJ2-1 better. The CDR3 is 12 amino acids. Germline CDR1 DFQATT, CDR2 SNEGSKA (reference sequence).

This clonotype was recorded many times. V is TRBV27 and J is TRBJ1-1; TRBD1 matches 9 bases. The V segment lost 10 bases and the J segment 3 bases; nucleotides outside the gene matches: 6. This CDR3 comprises 13 residues. The germline CDR1 and CDR2 sequences are MNHEY and SMNVEV (reference sequence). The CDR3 reads CATRGQGYTEAFF. CDR3 DNA: TGTGCCACCAGAGGACAGGGGTACACTGAAGCTTTCTTT.

This clonotype came up many times. The chain uses TRBV30 and TRBJ2-1; 11 bases map to TRBD2. Trimming cost V 2 bases and J 6 bases; bases outside gene matches: 6. The CDR3 totals 15 residues. The germline V gene has CDR1 GTSNPN and CDR2 SVGIG (reference sequence). The CDR3 region is CAWSPIGTSGNEQFF. The CDR3 DNA reads as TGTGCCTGGAGTCCAATAGGGACTAGCGGCAATGAGCAGTTCTTC.

Of note for this clonotype: Given a much more abundant clone one base away, this may be a read error. The V call is TRBV18, the J call TRBJ1-1; D perhaps matches TRBD1 (6 bases). The V and J ends lost 4 bases and 4 bases respectively, with 13 bases between them. The CDR3 length is 14 residues. Germline V gene data show CDR1 as KGHSH and CDR2 as LQKENI. The chain's CDR3 is CASSQCTGTTEAFF. The CDR3 nucleotides are TGTGCCAGCTCACAATGTACAGGGACCACTGAAGCTTTCTTT.

This rearrangement joins TRBV6-1 to TRBJ1-5; no definite D call. Trimming cost V 5 bases and J 6 bases, with 11 bases left between them. CDR3 length: 13 amino acids. Germline V gives CDR1 MNHNS, CDR2 SASEGT. The CDR3 loop reads CASSPGWVQPQHF. DNA of the CDR3: TGTGCCAGCAGTCCTGGTTGGGTTCAGCCCCAGCATTTT.

V usage is TRBV5-8 and J usage is TRBJ1-3; D not resolved. This CDR3 contains 14 residues. With 0 bases removed from V and 0 bases from J, the gap between germline ends came to 4 bases. Germline V gene lookup returns CDR1 SGHTS and CDR2 YDEGEE. The CDR3 loop reads CASSLDTSGNTIYF. CDR3 sequence (DNA): TGTGCCAGCAGCTTGGATACCTCTGGAAACACCATATATTTT.

The chain is built from TRBV5-1 and TRBJ2-7; D remains ambiguous. CDR1 SGHRS and CDR2 YFSETQ come from the germline V gene. V was pared by 1 base and J by 5 bases, with 10 bases between. The CDR3 covers 13 residues. Here the CDR3 reads CASSLNERDEQYF. CDR3 DNA: TGCGCCAGCAGCTTGAATGAGCGAGACGAGCAGTACTTC.

This clonotype appeared a single time. V usage is TRBV29-1 and J usage is TRBJ1-2; D may be TRBD1 (5 bases). V gave up 7 bases and J gave up 5 bases, with 14 bases separating them. CDR1 and CDR2 from the germline V gene are SQVTM and ANQGSEA. This CDR3 has 12 residues. In nucleotides, the CDR3 is TGCAGCGCCAAGACAGCATGGTATGGCTACACCTTC. This gives the protein CSAKTAWYGYTF.

This clonotype has a handful of counts. The rearrangement links TRBV6-5 to TRBJ2-2; D is unresolved. The germline V gene has CDR1 MNHEY and CDR2 SVGAGI. The ends were cut back, 0 bases at V and 4 bases at J, with 3 bases in the middle. There are 13 residues in the CDR3. In DNA, the CDR3 is TGTGCCAGCAGTTACTCGGGCACCGGGGAGCTGTTTTTT. It codes for CASSYSGTGELFF.